The following is a T cell receptor (beta chain) sequence with its context. This CDR3 has 16 amino acids. J gave up 4 bases and V 2 bases, and 3 bases lay outside the gene matches. Germline V CDR1 and CDR2: PRHDT, FYEKMQ (reference sequence). This entry belongs to a study of blood T cell repertoires in COVID-19. As for the study in general: Researchers got acute and convalescent COVID-19 samples from the United States, Italy and Spain. PBMCs, B-cell-depleted T cells, or T cells provided the cDNA or gDNA that made up the material.

The method was immunoSEQ multiplex PCR; TCRdb's version includes in-frame clones alone and lacks a portion of them. Among 140,000 to 150,000 clones listed, approximately 78% were seen once. The J gene is TRBJ2-6, the V gene TRBV13, with 9 bases matching TRBD1. Material for sequencing was peripheral blood. The receptor's source is a human donor with acute or convalescent COVID-19. The donor label of this sample is uncertain. As DNA, the CDR3 is TGTGCCAGCAGCTTAATACAGGGGGCGGGGGCCAACGTCCTGACTTTC. This sequence encodes CASSLIQGAGANVLTF. The whole variable domain, filled in from reference TRBV13 and TRBJ2-6, reads AAGVIQSPRHLIKEKRETATLKCYPIPRHDTVYWYQQGPGQDPQFLISFYEKMQSDKGSIPDRFSAQQFSDYHSELNMSSLELGDSALYFCASSLIQGAGANVLTFGAGSRLTVL.